This entry features one T cell receptor (beta chain) sequence. Its matching antigen is unknown. Sequenced by immunoSEQ multiplex PCR; TCRdb stores in-frame clones only, minus some. The sample lists roughly 63,000 clones, around 86% occurring once. The sample is drawn from a study of identifying expanded T cells in peripheral blood. Findings and caveats of the study: Approximately two-week clone count variance significantly increased as total template count grew.

From germline, CDR1 is GTSNPN and CDR2 SVGIG (reference sequence). V was clipped by 5 bases and J by 7 bases, with 18 bases between them. This CDR3 is 14 amino acids long. This receptor was identified in a person aged 18 to 75 in good health. Sequenced: blood. The chain combines TRBV30 with TRBJ2-1; possibly TRBD1 or TRBD2 for D (5 bases each). CDR3 sequence (DNA): TGTGCCTGGGGGGCCGGGGCCATTGGAAATGAGCAGTTCTTC. Residues: CAWGAGAIGNEQFF.